The 4 T cell receptor beta chains in this list originate from one sample, sequenced in a study of post-analysis software for immune sequencing data. The authors incorporated unique molecular identifiers into the TCR beta cDNA libraries. Each CDR3 protein is one row after TCRdb ran MiXCR on the PCR reads. The sample consists of roughly 600,000 distinct CDR3 sequences, 44% of them appearing once. Regarding the study as a whole: Five or six TRBV segments, TRBV5-6, TRBV5-1 and TRBV20-1 among them, were found more frequent in patients than controls.

These receptors lack a known antigen. Sequenced sample: blood. The source of these receptors is a girl between 10 and 17 years old with multiple sclerosis.

DNA for the CDR3: TGTGCCAGCAGCTTGGGAGAGGCTAACTATGGCTACACCTTC. This gives the protein CASSLGEANYGYTF. The chain is built from TRBV7-9 and TRBJ1-2, with D unresolved. The CDR3 is made up of 14 amino acids. Trimming stripped 3 bases from V and 0 bases from J, with 8 bases between. The germline V gene has CDR1 SEHNR and CDR2 FQNEAQ (reference sequence).

The table lists this clonotype with a few counts. The chain uses TRBV10-3 and TRBJ1-2; the D is unclear. CDR1 is ENHRY, CDR2 SYGVKD, per germline. V was pared by 3 bases and J by 7 bases, with 15 bases between. The CDR3 is 14 residues long. The chain's CDR3 is CAISDLGSAFGYTF. CDR3 coding DNA: TGTGCCATCAGTGATCTCGGGTCCGCATTTGGCTACACCTTC.

V is TRBV12-3 or TRBV12-4 and J is TRBJ2-1, with D unresolved. The CDR3 runs to 17 residues. Deletions cut 2 bases from V and 1 base from J, with 15 bases between. CDR3 sequence (DNA): TGTGCCAGCAGTTTAACCCTTGGACCGGCGTCCTACAATGAGCAGTTCTTC. It is translated as CASSLTLGPASYNEQFF.

This clonotype was picked up a small number of times. This chain joins TRBV20-1 and TRBJ2-5; D is unclear. Germline CDR1 is DFQATT and CDR2 is SNEGSKA (reference sequence). Trimming stripped 3 bases from V and 0 bases from J, with 11 bases between. CDR3 length: 14 amino acids. The CDR3 nucleotides read TGCAGTGCTAGGTCGACCAGAAACCAAGAGACCCAGTACTTC. Protein: CSARSTRNQETQYF.